This TCR beta chain was captured in a study of identical twins. This CDR3 spans 17 amino acids. Germline V CDR1 and CDR2: SGDLS, YYNGEE. The V gene end was trimmed by 0 bases and the J gene end by 2 bases; junction bases not matched to a gene: 8. TCRdb reprocessed the 5' RACE reads via MiXCR and lists one record per CDR3 protein. Among approximately 410,000 distinct CDR3 sequences listed, approximately 17% were seen once. This sequence originates from a man aged 50-60 years in good health. Sequenced input: naive T cells sorted from blood. This chain joins TRBV9 and TRBJ2-1, with 7 bases aligning to TRBD2. CDR3 bases: TGTGCCAGCAGCGTAGGTCTAGCGGTAGGAGCCTACAATGAGCAGTTCTTC. Its translation is CASSVGLAVGAYNEQFF.